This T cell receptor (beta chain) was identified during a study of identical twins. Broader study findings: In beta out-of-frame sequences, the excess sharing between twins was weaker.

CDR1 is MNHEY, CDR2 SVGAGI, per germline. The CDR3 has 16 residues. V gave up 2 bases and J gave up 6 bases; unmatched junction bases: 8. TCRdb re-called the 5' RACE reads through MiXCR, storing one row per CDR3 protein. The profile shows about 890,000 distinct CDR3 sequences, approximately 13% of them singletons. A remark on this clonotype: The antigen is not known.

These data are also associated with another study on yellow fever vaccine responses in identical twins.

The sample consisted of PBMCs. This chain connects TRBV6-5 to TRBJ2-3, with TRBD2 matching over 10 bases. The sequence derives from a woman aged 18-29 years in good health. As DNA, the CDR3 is TGTGCCAGCAGTTACCGCAGAGCGGGAGGGCCGGATACGCAGTATTTT. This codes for CASSYRRAGGPDTQYF.